Following are 18 T cell receptor beta chains from one sample sequenced in a study of blood T cell repertoires in COVID-19. Profiled with immunoSEQ multiplex PCR; TCRdb holds only in-frame clones, not every one. The sample shows roughly 100,000 clones, approximately 82% of them seen only once. The material sequenced was peripheral blood. The receptors here all came from a man between 65 and 79 years old with acute or convalescent COVID-19.

The chain is built from TRBV19 and TRBJ1-5, with 7 bases identical to TRBD1. Germline trimming cut 5 bases from V and 0 bases from J; bases unmatched to any gene: 4. The germline V gene has CDR1 LNHDA and CDR2 SQIVND (reference sequence). The CDR3 runs to 15 residues. CDR3 loop: CASSGGQNSNQPQHF. The CDR3 nucleotides read TGTGCCAGTAGTGGGGGACAGAATAGCAATCAGCCCCAGCATTTT.

The V gene is TRBV24-1, the J gene TRBJ1-2, with D possibly TRBD1 on 5 matching bases. The CDR3 has 13 amino acids. Trimming shortened V by 3 bases and J by 9 bases, and 13 bases separated the two germline ends. CDR1 and CDR2 (germline): KGHDR, SFDVKD. CDR3 sequence: CATSDGQGFRYTF. The CDR3 coding sequence is TGTGCCACCAGTGATGGCCAGGGTTTTCGCTACACCTTC.

This sequence joins TRBV19 and TRBJ2-2; D remains ambiguous. The V and J ends lost 6 bases and 4 bases respectively, with 12 bases between them. From germline, CDR1 is LNHDA and CDR2 SQIVND (reference sequence). This CDR3 is built from 14 residues. This CDR3 is CASRWLVGTGELFF. Written as DNA, the CDR3 is TGTGCCAGTAGGTGGCTAGTGGGCACCGGGGAGCTGTTTTTT.

The chain is built from TRBV9 and TRBJ2-1, with TRBD2 identical over 16 bases. The germline CDR1 and CDR2 sequences are SGDLS and YYNGEE. With V trimmed by 2 bases and J by 9 bases, 11 bases remained unmatched. This CDR3 region has 18 residues. The CDR3: CASSVGTSGGALPFEQFF. CDR3 DNA: TGTGCCAGCAGCGTTGGGACTAGCGGGGGGGCCCTTCCATTTGAGCAGTTCTTC.

The chain combines TRBV5-8 with TRBJ2-3; possibly TRBD2 for D (5 bases). Germline loops: CDR1 SGHTS, CDR2 YDEGEE. The ends were cut back, 0 bases at V and 2 bases at J, with 16 bases in the middle. The CDR3 has 17 amino acids. This CDR3 reads CASSLGLLDYDTDTQYF. DNA for the CDR3: TGTGCCAGCAGCTTGGGGCTGCTAGACTATGACACAGATACGCAGTATTTT. Complete variable domain (other parts from reference TRBV5-8 and TRBJ2-3): EAGVTQSPTHLIKTRGQQATLRCSPISGHTSVYWYQQALGLGLQFLLWYDEGEERNRGNFPPRFSGRQFPNYSSELNVNALELEDSALYLCASSLGLLDYDTDTQYFGPGTRLTVL.

The V and J genes are TRBV10-3 and TRBJ2-1; 7 positions match TRBD2. CDR3 length: 14 residues. V lost 6 bases, J lost 8 bases, and 10 bases stayed unmatched. The V gene's germline CDR1 is ENHRY and CDR2 SYGVKD. The CDR3 reads CAIRPSAGVDEQFF. For the CDR3, the DNA is TGTGCCATCAGACCTAGCGCGGGGGTCGATGAGCAGTTCTTC.

This clone was observed a single time. The chain has TRBV3-1 (or the pseudogene TRBV3-2) and TRBJ2-5; D is perhaps TRBD1 (6 bases). V lost 1 base and J 5 bases, leaving 14 bases between the germline ends. This CDR3 spans 15 amino acids. Germline V gene lookup returns CDR1 LGHDT and CDR2 YNNKEL (reference sequence). Written as DNA, the CDR3 is TGTGCCAGCAGCCAAGCGGGGCAGGGGCTTGAGACCCAGTACTTC. Translating it yields CASSQAGQGLETQYF.

V gene TRBV15 combines with J gene TRBJ1-6; the D is unclear. V lost 0 bases and J lost 6, with 9 bases in between. This CDR3 comprises 15 residues. CDR1 and CDR2 from the germline V gene are LNHNV and YYDKDF (reference sequence). Here the CDR3 reads CATSRDAGVNSPLHF. CDR3 DNA sequence: TGTGCCACCAGCAGAGATGCCGGGGTTAATTCACCCCTCCACTTT.

The chain is built from TRBV15 and TRBJ2-3; 10 bases are a match to TRBD2. This CDR3 has 17 residues. Germline assignment: CDR1 LNHNV and CDR2 YYDKDF (reference sequence). V lost 2 bases to trimming and J lost 7 bases; unmatched junction nucleotides: 12. CDR3 nucleotides: TGTGCCACCAGCAGACAAAACTCAGCGGGAGGGCGGTATACGCAGTATTTT. Translated: CATSRQNSAGGRYTQYF.

This clone was observed once. J is TRBJ2-5 and V is TRBV11-2; 8 bases agree with TRBD2. This CDR3 spans 17 amino acids. The ends lost 2 bases at V and 1 base at J; junction bases unmatched: 9. Germline CDR1 reads SGHAT; CDR2 reads FQNNGV. CDR3 coding DNA: TGTGCCAGCAGCTTAATTCGGCGGGGGGACCTCCAAGAGACCCAGTACTTC. Its protein product is CASSLIRRGDLQETQYF. Together with reference TRBV11-2 and TRBJ2-5, the CDR3 gives the full variable domain: EAGVAQSPRYKIIEKRQSVAFWCNPISGHATLYWYQQILGQGPKLLIQFQNNGVVDDSQLPKDRFSAERLKGVDSTLKIQPAKLEDSAVYLCASSLIRRGDLQETQYFGPGTRLLVL.

V is TRBV2 and J is TRBJ2-2; possible D gene TRBD1, 5 bases. This CDR3 comprises 14 residues. Deletions cut 2 bases from V and 2 bases from J, with 6 bases between. The germline V gene has CDR1 SNHLY and CDR2 FYNNEI. The DNA of the CDR3 is TGTGCCAGCAGTGAACAGGGAAACACCGGGGAGCTGTTTTTT. Translated, it gives CASSEQGNTGELFF.

The V and J genes are TRBV28 and TRBJ2-7, with 8 bases aligning to TRBD2. CDR1 and CDR2 (germline): MDHEN, SYDVKM. Trimming at V came to 4 bases and at J to 0 bases, leaving 5 bases not matched to a gene. The CDR3 covers 15 residues. The CDR3 nucleotides are TGTGCCAGCAGTTCCCCGGGGGGGAACTCCTACGAGCAGTACTTC. Protein sequence: CASSSPGGNSYEQYF.

The V call is TRBV18, the J call TRBJ2-2, with D tentatively TRBD2 (5 bases). The ends were cut back, 3 bases at V and 7 bases at J, with 18 bases in the middle. The CDR3 is 16 residues long. Germline V gene data show CDR1 as KGHSH and CDR2 as LQKENI. DNA of the CDR3: TGTGCCAGCTCACCTCAGTCACTAGGCACACTCGGGGAGCTGTTTTTT. The encoded protein is CASSPQSLGTLGELFF.

The CDR3, as DNA: TGTGCCAGCAGCTTAGGAGGCTGGACAGGGGGAAAACAGCCCCAGCATTTT. Residues: CASSLGGWTGGKQPQHF. The chain employs TRBV7-2 and TRBJ1-5; 10 nucleotides match TRBD1. V gave up 1 base and J gave up 7 bases; unmatched junction bases: 10. Per germline, CDR1 SGHTA and CDR2 FQGNSA. This CDR3 is 17 amino acids long.

The genes are TRBV2 and TRBJ2-2; TRBD2 aligns across 12 bases. Germline-derived CDR1 and CDR2 are SNHLY and FYNNEI. The CDR3 totals 15 residues. The trim removed 10 bases at V and 5 bases at J, leaving 8 bases unmatched. The CDR3 DNA follows: TGTGCCACCTCGACTAGCGGGAGTTCTACCGGGGAGCTGTTTTTT. Encoded protein: CATSTSGSSTGELFF.

The gene calls are TRBV5-5 and TRBJ1-5, with D unclear. Deletions cut 1 base from V and 7 bases from J, with 12 bases between. Germline V gives CDR1 SGHKS, CDR2 YYEKEE (reference sequence). The CDR3 loop spans 14 amino acids. The CDR3 reads CASSLLISWQPQHF. CDR3 bases: TGTGCCAGCAGCTTGTTGATCAGTTGGCAGCCCCAGCATTTT.

This clone showed up just once. The chain couples TRBV15 to TRBJ2-3; 10 nucleotides agree with TRBD1. Germline V gene lookup returns CDR1 LNHNV and CDR2 YYDKDF (reference sequence). The trim removed 8 bases at V and 8 bases at J, leaving 13 bases unmatched. The CDR3 is 15 residues long. CDR3: CATSPGDRGWGTQYF. DNA for the CDR3: TGTGCCACCTCGCCCGGGGACAGGGGCTGGGGTACGCAGTATTTT.

The chain couples TRBV30 to TRBJ1-2; D unclear. The CDR3 runs to 13 residues. Trimming shortened V by 5 bases and J by 0 bases, and 10 bases separated the two germline ends. Germline CDR1 GTSNPN, CDR2 SVGIG (reference sequence). CDR3 in amino acids: CAWGDEANYGYTF. DNA for the CDR3: TGTGCCTGGGGGGATGAGGCTAACTATGGCTACACCTTC.